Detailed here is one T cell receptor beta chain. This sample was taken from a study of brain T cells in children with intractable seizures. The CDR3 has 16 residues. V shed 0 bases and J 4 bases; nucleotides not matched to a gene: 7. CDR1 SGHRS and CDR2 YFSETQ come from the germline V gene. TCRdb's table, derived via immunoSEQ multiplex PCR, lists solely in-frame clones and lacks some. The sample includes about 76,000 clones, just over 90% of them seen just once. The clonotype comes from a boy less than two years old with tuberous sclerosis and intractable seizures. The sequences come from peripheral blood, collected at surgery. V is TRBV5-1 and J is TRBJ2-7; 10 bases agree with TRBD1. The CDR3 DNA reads TGCGCCAGCAGCTTGGCGGCGACAGGGGGCAGGTACGAGCAGTACTTC. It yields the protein CASSLAATGGRYEQYF.